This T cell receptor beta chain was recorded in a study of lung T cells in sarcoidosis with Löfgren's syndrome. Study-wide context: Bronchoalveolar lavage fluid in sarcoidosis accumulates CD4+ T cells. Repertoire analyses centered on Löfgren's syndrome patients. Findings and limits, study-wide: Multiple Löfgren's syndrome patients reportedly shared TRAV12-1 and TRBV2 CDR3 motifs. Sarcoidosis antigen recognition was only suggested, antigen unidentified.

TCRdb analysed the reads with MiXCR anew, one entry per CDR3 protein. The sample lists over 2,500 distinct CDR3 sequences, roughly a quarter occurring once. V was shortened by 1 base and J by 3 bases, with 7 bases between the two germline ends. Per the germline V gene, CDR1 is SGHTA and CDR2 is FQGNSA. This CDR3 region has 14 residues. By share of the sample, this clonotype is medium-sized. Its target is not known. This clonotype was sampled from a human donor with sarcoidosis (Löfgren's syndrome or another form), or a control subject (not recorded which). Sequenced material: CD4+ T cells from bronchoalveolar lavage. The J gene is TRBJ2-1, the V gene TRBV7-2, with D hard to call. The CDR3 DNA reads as TGTGCCAGCAGCTTAGTTGGCGGCTACAATGAGCAGTTCTTC. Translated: CASSLVGGYNEQFF.